This paragraph reports one TCR beta chain. As yet, its antigen is unknown. This CDR3 is built from 14 residues. The data stem from a study of shared clonotypes between healthy human individuals. Both subsets, CD45RA+ naive and CD45RA-negative memory, were split from the CD4+ cells. The data were produced by immunoSEQ multiplex PCR, yet TCRdb's version contains in-frame clones alone and is incomplete. The sample has about 530,000 clones; 95% to 97% are singletons. Findings of the study overall: Against clonotypes common to all four donors, non-shared ones had lower generation probabilities.

The chain recombines TRBV21-1 with TRBJ1-5. TRBV21-1 is marked as a pseudogene. This TCR derives from a woman aged 25-40 years in good health. The sample comprised naive CD4+ T cells sorted from blood. Subset reported: CD45RA+ positively selected. The CDR3 sequence is CASSLGGVVQPQHF. The CDR3 nucleotides read TGTGCCAGCAGCTTAGGAGGGGTGGTTCAGCCCCAGCATTTT.